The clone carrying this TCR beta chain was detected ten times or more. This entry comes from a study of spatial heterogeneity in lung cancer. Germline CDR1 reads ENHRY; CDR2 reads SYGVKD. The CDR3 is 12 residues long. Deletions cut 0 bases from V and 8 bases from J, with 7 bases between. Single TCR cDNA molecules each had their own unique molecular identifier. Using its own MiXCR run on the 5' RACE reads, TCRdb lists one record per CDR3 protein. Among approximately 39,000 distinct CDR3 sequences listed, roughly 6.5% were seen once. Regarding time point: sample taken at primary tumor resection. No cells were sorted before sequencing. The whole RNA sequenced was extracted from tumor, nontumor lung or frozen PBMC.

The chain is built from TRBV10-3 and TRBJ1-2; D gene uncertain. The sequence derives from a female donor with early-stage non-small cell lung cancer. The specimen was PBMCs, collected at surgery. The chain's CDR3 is CAISESRRGYTF. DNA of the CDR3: TGTGCCATCAGTGAGTCCCGACGGGGCTACACCTTC.